A selection of T cell receptor beta chains follows, all from one sample in a study of glioma-infiltrating T cells. TCRdb re-analysed the multiplex PCR reads in MiXCR, keeping a single row per CDR3 protein. The profile shows 150,000 or so distinct CDR3 sequences, approximately 39% of them singletons. The sequenced sample consisted of glioma tissue, nonneoplastic brain tissue, or PBMCs (not recorded which). Every receptor here comes from a human donor with low-grade glioma or glioblastoma, undergoing nonglioma brain surgery, or in good health (not recorded which). CDR3s include the opening cysteine and the closing phenylalanine or tryptophan. Fields, in order: V gene, clone size, D gene, J gene, CDR3 DNA, CDR3 protein. A D gene is named only where the DNA matches it firmly. Not every row has a clone size; where given, it reads once, few, many or a size class.

>TRBV10-2|-|-|TRBJ1-1
TGTGCCACCCTGAATTGGGGGACGATGAACACTGAAGCTTTCTTT
CATLNWGTMNTEAFF
>TRBV20-1|many|-|TRBJ2-3
TGCAGTGCTAGAGTTCGCGAAAGCACAGATACGCAGTATTTT
CSARVRESTDTQYF
>TRBV27|-|-|TRBJ2-7
TGTGCCTGCAGACCCCTAGGCCCTAGTAGCCCCTACGAGCAGTACTTC
CACRPLGPSSPYEQYF
>TRBV6-6|-|-|TRBJ2-7
TGTGCCAGCAGCCCCACATCGGGACGGAACCTCTACGAGCAGTACTTC
CASSPTSGRNLYEQYF
>TRBV12-3/TRBV12-4|-|-|TRBJ2-7
TGTGCCAGCAGTTCCTGGGAACGCGAGCAGTACTTC
CASSSWEREQYF
>TRBV6-6|-|-|TRBJ1-2
TGTGCCAGCAGTTACTCGTATTATTCAGGAATCTATGGCTACACCTTC
CASSYSYYSGIYGYTF
>TRBV6-6|-|TRBD1|TRBJ1-2
TGTGCCAGCAGTTACTCACCGACAGGGAGCCGCTATGGCTACACCTTC
CASSYSPTGSRYGYTF
>TRBV18|few|TRBD2|TRBJ2-7
TGTGCCAGCTCACCCTCCGCTAGCGGGGACTACGAGCAGTACTTC
CASSPSASGDYEQYF
>TRBV4-3|-|-|TRBJ1-3
TGCGCCAGCAGCCAAGTAGGTCTCTCTGGAAACACCATATATTTT
CASSQVGLSGNTIYF
>TRBV4-1|-|-|TRBJ1-1
TGCGCCAACAGCGAACGGATGAACACTGAAGCTTTCTTT
CANSERMNTEAFF
>TRBV6-1|many|-|TRBJ2-1
TGTGCCAGCAGTGAAGGCCCCGGGATCAATGAGCAGTTCTTC
CASSEGPGINEQFF
>TRBV6-1|-|-|TRBJ2-4
TGTGCCAGCAGTGTTGACAAGATAGCCAAAAACATTCAGTACTTC
CASSVDKIAKNIQYF
>TRBV19|-|-|TRBJ1-1
TGTGCCAGTAGTGCTACAGGGCTGAACACTGAAGCTTTATTT
CASSATGLNTEALF
>TRBV28|few|TRBD2|TRBJ2-3
TGTGCCAGCAGTTTGAGGCTAGCGGGGGGAACAGATACGCAGTATTTT
CASSLRLAGGTDTQYF
>TRBV20-1|-|-|TRBJ1-3
TGCAGTGCTAGGGAGGGAGCCGGAAACACCATATATTTT
CSAREGAGNTIYF
>TRBV6-6|many|TRBD2|TRBJ2-1
TGTGCCAGCAGTTACTCGGGACTAGCGGGAGGCTACAATGAGCAGTTCTTC
CASSYSGLAGGYNEQFF
>TRBV11-2|-|TRBD2|TRBJ2-3
TGTGCCAGCAGCTTAGGGCTAGCGGGGGGCACAGATACGCAGTATTTT
CASSLGLAGGTDTQYF
>TRBV28|-|-|TRBJ1-2
TGTGCCAGCGCACCTCTAGGGGGAGACGTATATGGCTACACCTTC
CASAPLGGDVYGYTF
>TRBV15|many|-|TRBJ2-1
TGTGCCACCAGCAGAGACTACAATGAGCAGTTCTTC
CATSRDYNEQFF
>TRBV6-2/TRBV6-3|-|-|TRBJ2-7
TGTGCCAGCAGTTACTCAACAGGGATCCACGAGCAGTACTTC
CASSYSTGIHEQYF
>TRBV10-3|-|-|TRBJ1-2
TGTGCCATCAGTACACAGGAACGTAACTATGGCTACACCTTC
CAISTQERNYGYTF
>TRBV2|few|-|TRBJ1-1
TGTGCCAGCAGTCGACCGACAGGAGGTAGCACTGAAGCTTTCTTT
CASSRPTGGSTEAFF
>TRBV6-1|few|-|TRBJ2-7
TGTGCCAGCAGTGAAGCGTTGCAGGGGATCATCGAGCAGTACTTC
CASSEALQGIIEQYF
>TRBV13|-|TRBD2|TRBJ2-1
TGTGCCAGCAGCGTGTCGGCTAGCGGGAGGGGCAATGAGCAGTTCTTC
CASSVSASGRGNEQFF
>TRBV6-5|-|-|TRBJ1-5
TGTGCCAGCAGTTACCAGGGAGGCCAGCCCCAGCATTTT
CASSYQGGQPQHF
>TRBV20-1|few|-|TRBJ2-5
TGCAGTGCTAGAGTGACCTCAACGCAAGAGACCCAGTACTTC
CSARVTSTQETQYF
>TRBV6-1|few|TRBD2|TRBJ2-3
TGTGCCAGCAGACCCAATTCCATATTTAGCGGGAGGGCTGATACGCAGTATTTT
CASRPNSIFSGRADTQYF
>TRBV28|-|TRBD1|TRBJ2-5
TGTGCCAGCGGTCCCTCAGGGGGCGCAGAGACCCAGTACTTC
CASGPSGGAETQYF
>TRBV3-1|few|-|TRBJ1-2
TGTGCCAGCAGATCCGGGACTACCTATGGCTACACCTTC
CASRSGTTYGYTF
>TRBV6-6|-|TRBD1|TRBJ2-2
TGTGCCAGCAGTTACAACAGGGGGCTCACCGGGGAGCTGTTTTTT
CASSYNRGLTGELFF
>TRBV2|once|TRBD1|TRBJ2-7
TGTGCCAGCAGTGGGACAGGGGGGAGCGAGCAGTACTTC
CASSGTGGSEQYF
>TRBV4-1|few|-|TRBJ1-2
TGCGCCAGCAGCCCCCTAGTCAGGGCTGGCTACACCTTC
CASSPLVRAGYTF
>TRBV24-1|-|-|TRBJ2-2
TGTGCCACCAGTGACCGGGAAAGCACCGGGGAGCTGTTTTTT
CATSDRESTGELFF
>TRBV4-1|few|-|TRBJ2-3
TGCGCCAGCAGTCAGACTTCCTCCCGCGATACGCAGTATTTT
CASSQTSSRDTQYF
>TRBV20-1|few|-|TRBJ2-3
TGCAGTGCCCCCTCAGAGTTGACGAGCACAGATACGCAGTATTTT
CSAPSELTSTDTQYF
>TRBV6-1|-|TRBD1|TRBJ1-1
TGTGCCAGCAGGGGGACAGGGGGCCGAACTGAAGCTTTCTTT
CASRGTGGRTEAFF
>TRBV18|-|-|TRBJ2-7
TGTGCCAGCTCACCACAGGGGTTTGCCTACGAGCAGTACTTC
CASSPQGFAYEQYF
>TRBV28|-|-|TRBJ1-5
TGTGCCAGCAGGGGGACTGAAGGCAATCAGCCCCAGCATTTT
CASRGTEGNQPQHF
>TRBV20-1|many|TRBD2|TRBJ2-1
TGCAGTGCTAGAGTAAGGACTAGCGGGGGTAATGAGCAGTTCTTC
CSARVRTSGGNEQFF
>TRBV6-2/TRBV6-3|-|-|TRBJ2-7
TGTGCCAGCAGCCAGGGTCCCAACTACGAGCAGTACTTC
CASSQGPNYEQYF
>TRBV4-2|-|-|TRBJ1-2
TGTGCCAGCAGCCAAGTATTAAAGGGTTATGGCTACACCTTC
CASSQVLKGYGYTF
>TRBV2|once|-|TRBJ1-3
TGTGCCAGCAGCCCGCCCAACTCTGGAAACACCATATATTTT
CASSPPNSGNTIYF
>TRBV6-5|-|-|TRBJ2-3
TGTGCCCTACTGGGAGATACGCAGTATTTT
CALLGDTQYF
>TRBV5-1|-|-|TRBJ2-3
TGCGCCAGCAGCTTGGGACAGTACACAGATACGCAGTATTTT
CASSLGQYTDTQYF
>TRBV7-9|many|TRBD1|TRBJ1-1
TGTGCCAGCAGCTTTCCGGGACAGCAAGCTTTCTTT
CASSFPGQQAFF
>TRBV6-6|-|TRBD1|TRBJ1-3
TGTGCCAGCAGTTACGACAGGGGTCCTGGAAACACCATATATTTT
CASSYDRGPGNTIYF
>TRBV2|few|-|TRBJ2-7
TGTGCCAGCACAGGGGCAGGCTACTACGAGCAGTACTTC
CASTGAGYYEQYF
>TRBV6-6|-|TRBD1|TRBJ2-7
TGTGCCAGCAGTTACGACAGGGATAACCACGAGCAGTACTTC
CASSYDRDNHEQYF
>TRBV27|many|TRBD2|TRBJ2-1
TGTGCCAGCAGTCGTTCTGGACTAGCTTCCAATGAGCAGTTCTTC
CASSRSGLASNEQFF
>TRBV10-2|few|-|TRBJ1-6
TGCGCCAGCAGTGACAGGGTGCGGAATTCACCCCTCCACTTT
CASSDRVRNSPLHF
>TRBV19|-|TRBD1|TRBJ2-5
TGTGCCAGCAGCTTCGACAGGGGATTGTGGGAGACCCAGTACTTC
CASSFDRGLWETQYF
>TRBV12-3/TRBV12-4|-|-|TRBJ2-5
TGTGCCAGCAGTAGCCGGGACGCTGTGGAGACCCAGTACTTC
CASSSRDAVETQYF
>TRBV7-9|-|-|TRBJ2-7
TGTGCCAGCAGCTTACTAGGGTACGAGCAGTACTTC
CASSLLGYEQYF
>TRBV28|-|TRBD1|TRBJ1-2
TGTGCCAGCAGTTTAAGGGGCAGGGGGGGCTACACCTTC
CASSLRGRGGYTF
>TRBV29-1|-|TRBD2|TRBJ2-3
TGCAGCGTTGAAGCTAGCGGGAGGATCGGTACGCAGTATTTT
CSVEASGRIGTQYF
>TRBV4-3|-|TRBD1|TRBJ1-6
TGCGCCAGCAGCCAAGATGGACAGGGGAATTCACCCCTCCACTTT
CASSQDGQGNSPLHF
>TRBV20-1|-|TRBD1|TRBJ1-1
TGCAGTGCTCGACAGGGGGGATCGAACACTGAAGCTTTCTTT
CSARQGGSNTEAFF